A single sample is the source of the 13 T cell receptor beta chains below, sequenced in a study of blood T cell repertoires in COVID-19 (dated by TCRdb to 2018 to 2021). To prepare the library, the immunoSEQ multiplex PCR assay was applied. TCRdb's version of the immuneACCESS table is confined to in-frame rearrangements and falls short of the full clone set. An unresolved V gene accounts for under half of the shortfall where checked; the remainder is of unknown origin. This sample gives a few hundred thousand clones in total; 65% to 85% of them show up just once. 3% to 3.5% of the sample is held by the ten biggest clonotypes. Sequenced input: peripheral blood. These receptors all stem from a woman under 40 who had recovered from COVID-19.

The rearrangement uses TRBV7-9 and TRBJ2-7; D remains unclear. Germline V gene data show CDR1 as SEHNR and CDR2 as FQNEAQ (reference sequence). With 5 bases removed from V and 6 bases from J, the gap between germline ends came to 14 bases. The length of the CDR3 is 13 residues. CDR3 residues: CASSLYAESEQYF. CDR3 DNA sequence: TGTGCCAGCAGCCTTTATGCGGAGAGCGAGCAGTACTTC.

V is TRBV4-1 and J is TRBJ1-5; no firm D call. V was cut by 4 bases and J by 6 bases, with 13 bases left in between. Germline-derived CDR1 and CDR2 are MGHRA and YSYEKL. The CDR3 extends over 14 amino acids. CDR3 in amino acids: CASSPQQFFQPQHF. CDR3 nucleotides: TGCGCCAGCAGCCCACAACAGTTCTTTCAGCCCCAGCATTTT.

This chain joins TRBV6-5 and TRBJ1-5; no clear D gene. The V and J ends lost 2 bases and 0 bases respectively, with 11 bases between them. Germline V CDR1 and CDR2: MNHEY, SVGAGI. The CDR3 consists of 16 residues. CDR3 amino acids: CASSYAAANSNQPQHF. In DNA, the CDR3 is TGTGCCAGCAGTTACGCGGCAGCTAATAGCAATCAGCCCCAGCATTTT.

V gene TRBV5-1 combines with J gene TRBJ2-1; TRBD2 matches 12 bases. This CDR3 is 15 amino acids long. Trimming removed 0 bases from V and 9 bases from J; junction bases left unmatched: 4. The germline V gene has CDR1 SGHRS and CDR2 YFSETQ. CDR3 DNA: TGCGCCAGCAGCTTGGGACTAGCGGGAGCTACTGAGCAGTTCTTC. Protein: CASSLGLAGATEQFF.

This chain links TRBV4-1 with TRBJ2-1; 7 bases align to TRBD2. Germline CDR1 and CDR2: MGHRA and YSYEKL. This CDR3 has 18 residues. J was trimmed by 5 bases and V by 1 base; bases with no gene match: 14. The CDR3 sequence: CASSQVRGGGLHHNEQFF. The CDR3 DNA follows: TGCGCCAGCAGCCAAGTTAGGGGCGGGGGTCTACATCACAATGAGCAGTTCTTC.

The chain is built from TRBV5-1 and TRBJ2-1; 7 bases are a match to TRBD2. This CDR3 spans 15 amino acids. Germline V CDR1 and CDR2: SGHRS, YFSETQ. V trimming: 4 bases; J trimming: 2 bases; junction bases outside the gene matches: 6. The CDR3, as DNA: TGCGCCAGCAGCCCGGATGGGGGGGCCTACAATGAGCAGTTCTTC. Translation: CASSPDGGAYNEQFF.

The chain joins TRBV20-1 to TRBJ1-2; no reliable D call. Germline CDR1 and CDR2: DFQATT and SNEGSKA (reference sequence). Deletions cut 3 bases from V and 1 base from J, with 9 bases between. This CDR3 has 13 amino acids. The CDR3 coding sequence is TGCAGTGCTAGTGGTGGAGGTAACTATGGCTACACCTTC. This gives the protein CSASGGGNYGYTF.

V is TRBV5-1 and J is TRBJ2-3; 9 bases fit TRBD1. V was pared by 1 base and J by 5 bases, with 5 bases of the junction left unmatched. The CDR3 length is 15 residues. The V gene's germline CDR1 is SGHRS and CDR2 YFSETQ. The CDR3 region is CASSLTGGFLDTQYF. The CDR3, as DNA: TGCGCCAGCAGCTTGACAGGGGGCTTTTTAGATACGCAGTATTTT.

The chain carries TRBV6-4 and TRBJ2-1; TRBD1 matches at 7 bases. The CDR3 runs 15 residues. Germline V CDR1 and CDR2: MRHNA, SNTAGT. After removal of 3 bases from V and 5 bases from J, the junction contained 7 bases not matched to a gene. CDR3 sequence (DNA): TGTGCCAGCAGTGAAAGGGGGCTTGAACACAATGAGCAGTTCTTC. Its translation is CASSERGLEHNEQFF.

The V and J genes are TRBV24-1 and TRBJ1-5; D may be TRBD1 (6 bases). This CDR3 comprises 15 residues. V was cut by 4 bases and J by 0 bases, with 9 bases left in between. Germline-derived CDR1 and CDR2 are KGHDR and SFDVKD. The CDR3 reads CATSEGQISNQPQHF. Written as DNA, the CDR3 is TGTGCCACCAGTGAAGGACAGATTAGCAATCAGCCCCAGCATTTT.

V and J are TRBV3-1 (or the pseudogene TRBV3-2) and TRBJ2-5; D possibly corresponds to TRBD2 (5 bases). Germline V lookup: CDR1 LGHDT, CDR2 YNNKEL (reference sequence). V was shortened by 6 bases and J by 2 bases, with 10 bases between the two germline ends. The CDR3 has 13 amino acids. CDR3 in DNA: TGTGCCAGCAGTCGGACTGCGCAAGAGACCCAGTACTTC. Amino acid sequence: CASSRTAQETQYF.

The rearrangement uses TRBV28 and TRBJ1-6; a possible D gene is TRBD1 (6 bases). This CDR3 is 13 amino acids long. Trimming stripped 5 bases from V and 8 bases from J, with 10 bases between. CDR1 is MDHEN, CDR2 SYDVKM, per germline. CDR3 bases: TGTGCCAGCAGTAGGGGGACGTATTCACCCCTCCACTTT. This translates into CASSRGTYSPLHF.

The V and J genes are TRBV2 and TRBJ2-1, with TRBD2 identical over 14 bases. The CDR3 extends over 16 amino acids. The germline V gene has CDR1 SNHLY and CDR2 FYNNEI. Trimming took 6 bases from V and 4 from J; bases not matched to a gene: 5. The CDR3 nucleotides read TGTGCCAGCAGGGCGGGGACTAGCGGGGGATACAATGAGCAGTTCTTC. Translation: CASRAGTSGGYNEQFF.